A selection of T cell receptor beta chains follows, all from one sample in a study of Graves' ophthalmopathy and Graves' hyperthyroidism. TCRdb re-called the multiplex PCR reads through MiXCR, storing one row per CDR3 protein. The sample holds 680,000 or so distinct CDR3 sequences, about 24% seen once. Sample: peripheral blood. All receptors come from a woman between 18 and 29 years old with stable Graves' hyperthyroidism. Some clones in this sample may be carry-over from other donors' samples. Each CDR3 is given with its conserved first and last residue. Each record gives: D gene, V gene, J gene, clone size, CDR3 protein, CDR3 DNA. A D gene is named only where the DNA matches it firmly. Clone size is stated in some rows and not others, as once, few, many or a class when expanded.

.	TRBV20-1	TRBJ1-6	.	CSARDVGTGNNSPLHF	TGCAGTGCTAGAGATGTCGGAACGGGCAATAATTCACCCCTCCACTTT
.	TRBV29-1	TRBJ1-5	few	CSVGTDLGQPQHF	TGCAGCGTTGGGACAGACCTGGGGCAGCCCCAGCATTTT
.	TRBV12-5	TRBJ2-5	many	CASGRDPETQYF	TGTGCTAGTGGAAGGGACCCAGAGACCCAGTACTTC
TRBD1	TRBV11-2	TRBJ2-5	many	CASSSDATTGGGSETQYF	TGTGCCAGCAGCTCCGACGCCACGACAGGGGGCGGATCGGAGACCCAGTACTTC
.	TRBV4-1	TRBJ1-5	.	CASGSQESSNQPQHF	TGCGCCAGCGGAAGTCAAGAGTCTAGCAATCAGCCCCAGCATTTT
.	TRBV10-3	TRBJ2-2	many	CAIRRPTGELFF	TGTGCCATCAGGAGGCCCACCGGGGAGCTGTTTTTT
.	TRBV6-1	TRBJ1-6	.	CASSDIRPNSPLHF	TGTGCCAGCAGTGATATACGTCCAAATTCACCCCTCCACTTT
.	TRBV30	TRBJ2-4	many	CAWSVGGAVRPGNIQYF	TGTGCCTGGAGTGTAGGCGGGGCAGTCCGACCTGGGAACATTCAGTACTTC
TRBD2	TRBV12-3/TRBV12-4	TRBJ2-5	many	CASSFGLAGGVQETQYF	TGTGCCAGCAGTTTCGGTCTAGCGGGGGGGGTCCAAGAGACCCAGTACTTC
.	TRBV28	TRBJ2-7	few	CASTPYGSGSSYEQYF	TGTGCCAGCACTCCCTACGGTAGCGGAAGCTCCTACGAGCAGTACTTC
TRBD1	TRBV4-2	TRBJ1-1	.	CASSQEAQGDSEAFF	TGTGCCAGCAGCCAAGAAGCACAGGGGGATAGCGAAGCTTTCTTT
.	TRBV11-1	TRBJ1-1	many	CASSFLTSFGVHGTEAFF	TGTGCCAGCAGCTTCCTCACCAGTTTCGGGGTGCATGGGACTGAAGCTTTCTTT
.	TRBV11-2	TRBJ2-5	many	CASSPTTQETQYF	TGTGCCAGCAGCCCGACAACCCAAGAGACCCAGTACTTC
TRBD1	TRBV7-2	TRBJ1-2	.	CASSKPGTGLGYTF	TGTGCCAGCAGTAAACCCGGGACAGGGTTGGGCTACACCTTC
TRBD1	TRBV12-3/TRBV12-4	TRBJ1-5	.	CASSATDRGWGQPQHF	TGTGCCAGCAGTGCAACCGACAGGGGCTGGGGTCAGCCCCAGCATTTT
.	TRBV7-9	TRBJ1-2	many	CASRALLEEGYTF	TGTGCCAGCAGGGCCCTACTGGAGGAGGGCTACACCTTC
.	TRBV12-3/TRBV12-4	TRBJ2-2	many	CASTPRGVERPTGELFF	TGTGCCAGCACCCCCCGGGGTGTTGAGCGGCCTACCGGGGAGCTGTTTTTT
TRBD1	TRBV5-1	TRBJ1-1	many	CASSLQGADTEAFF	TGCGCCAGCAGCCTACAGGGGGCGGATACTGAAGCTTTCTTT
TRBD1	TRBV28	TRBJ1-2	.	CASTPGQGPPNYGYTF	TGTGCCAGCACCCCGGGACAGGGGCCACCTAACTATGGCTACACCTTC
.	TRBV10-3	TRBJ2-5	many	CAISDKRVETQYF	TGTGCCATCAGTGACAAGCGGGTAGAGACCCAGTACTTC
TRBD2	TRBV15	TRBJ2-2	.	CATSSLGGANTGELFF	TGTGCCACCAGCAGCCTCGGGGGGGCGAACACCGGGGAGCTGTTTTTT
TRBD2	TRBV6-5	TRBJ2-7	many	CASSYDPGREGYEQYF	TGTGCCAGCAGTTACGACCCCGGGAGGGAGGGTTACGAGCAGTACTTC
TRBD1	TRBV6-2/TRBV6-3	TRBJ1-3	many	CASSYTPPGTGVVGGNTIYF	TGTGCCAGCAGTTACACCCCCCCGGGGACAGGGGTGGTTGGTGGAAACACCATATATTTT
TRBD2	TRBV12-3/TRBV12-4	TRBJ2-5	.	CASSLALGRGGDAETQYF	TGTGCCAGCAGTTTAGCGCTTGGGCGCGGGGGGGACGCAGAGACCCAGTACTTC
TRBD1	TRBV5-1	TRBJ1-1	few	CASRRTGGPTSTEAFF	TGCGCCAGCAGACGGACAGGGGGCCCCACTAGCACTGAAGCTTTCTTT